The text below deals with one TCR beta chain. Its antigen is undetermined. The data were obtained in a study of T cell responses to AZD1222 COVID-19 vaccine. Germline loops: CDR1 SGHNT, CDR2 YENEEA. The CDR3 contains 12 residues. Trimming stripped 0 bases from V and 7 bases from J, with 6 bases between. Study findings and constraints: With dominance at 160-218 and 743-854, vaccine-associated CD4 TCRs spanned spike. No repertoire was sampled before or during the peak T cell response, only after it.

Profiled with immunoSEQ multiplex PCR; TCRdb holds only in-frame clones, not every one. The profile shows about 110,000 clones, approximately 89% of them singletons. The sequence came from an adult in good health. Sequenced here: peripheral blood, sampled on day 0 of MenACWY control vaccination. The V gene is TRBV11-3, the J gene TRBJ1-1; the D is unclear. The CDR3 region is CASSLEVGEAFF. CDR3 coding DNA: TGTGCCAGCAGCTTAGAGGTCGGTGAAGCTTTCTTT.